These T cell receptor beta chains were read from a single sample in a study of CXCR3-negative and CXCR3-positive naive CD8 T cells. TCRdb derives one entry per CDR3 protein from the 5' RACE reads, leaving out DNA. Across over 150,000 distinct CDR3 sequences, the top ten clones capture approximately 0.46% of the sample. Sample: naive CXCR3+ CD8+ T cells from blood. Source of these receptors: a human donor in good health. Some clones in this sample may be carry-over from other donors' samples. The CDR3 runs from the conserved cysteine through the conserved F or W.

j_call v_call cdr3_aa
TRBJ2-7 TRBV24-1 CATRFLPPSSYEQYF
TRBJ1-1 TRBV5-1 CASSLGGSRTEAFF
TRBJ2-1 TRBV24-1 CATNGGTSGFNEQFF
TRBJ1-1 TRBV7-8 CASSLVQSNTEAFF
TRBJ1-3 TRBV4-1 CASRESRGSGNTIYF
TRBJ2-7 TRBV9 CASSHTISSGGLGDYEQYF
TRBJ2-2 TRBV9 CASSAVPAYTGELFF
TRBJ2-7 TRBV29-1 CSVEDLGAATSGTYEQYF
TRBJ2-3 TRBV7-8 CATGTRFFTDTQYF
TRBJ2-2 TRBV7-2 CASSLARDSEAGELFF
TRBJ2-5 TRBV7-9 CASSLKSANGMETQYF
TRBJ2-2 TRBV5-6 CASSYILGTGELFF
TRBJ1-1 TRBV29-1 CSAGQGGTEAFF
TRBJ2-1 TRBV14 CASSRSGLQGRFDEQFF
TRBJ1-4 TRBV3-1 CASSPRSGVINEKLFF
TRBJ2-1 TRBV5-1 CASRLAGVHEQFF
TRBJ2-2 TRBV5-1 CASSLPYEGTGELFF
TRBJ1-1 TRBV5-5 CASSLVDLNTEAFF
TRBJ2-1 TRBV12-3/TRBV12-4 CASTTGSYNEQFF
TRBJ1-2 TRBV14 CASSQVFGAYGIYGYTF
TRBJ2-7 TRBV7-9 CASSLGGPVMGSEQYF
TRBJ1-5 TRBV28 CASSYGQGASQPQHF
TRBJ1-5 TRBV6-2/TRBV6-3 CASSYSDSGTGWWQPQHF
TRBJ2-5 TRBV7-9 CASSSPLLSETQYF
TRBJ2-1 TRBV28 CASRGGLAVYNEQFF
TRBJ1-2 TRBV29-1 CSVEFQTGPFTKYGYTF
TRBJ2-1 TRBV29-1 CSVQPPTSGVGHEQFF
TRBJ2-7 TRBV19 CASSIGTGGFNEQYF
TRBJ1-1 TRBV12-1 CASRGTDYTEALF
TRBJ2-7 TRBV27 CASSISTSGSVEQYF
TRBJ1-2 TRBV15 CATSRDQDRFYGYTF
TRBJ1-1 TRBV13 CASRPSGLLNTEAFF
TRBJ2-1 TRBV29-1 CSVDREGIDEQFF
TRBJ1-1 TRBV28 CASRDPWLAGGWDTEAFF
TRBJ1-6 TRBV15 CATSRTGQGLSSPLHF
TRBJ2-7 TRBV4-1 CASSQGAGDGYEQYF
TRBJ2-3 TRBV5-1 CASSLDGYFTDTQYF
TRBJ2-7 TRBV28 CASRQQGPFYEQYF
TRBJ2-2 TRBV20-1 CSARWARKNTGELFF
TRBJ1-1 TRBV19 CASSPRTGANTEAFF
TRBJ1-2 TRBV15 CATSRGTSYGYTF
TRBJ2-3 TRBV11-2 CASSLDQGDRAVGNTQYF
TRBJ2-6 TRBV7-9 CASSPRTSGANVLTF
TRBJ2-1 TRBV20-1 CSARDLARTGSLFFYNEQFF
TRBJ1-5 TRBV5-5 CASSLGGRVSQPQHF
TRBJ2-1 TRBV5-1 CASSPNSGGGYNEQFF
TRBJ1-1 TRBV25-1 CASSEYPVDTNTEAFF
TRBJ2-7 TRBV11-2 CASSLTGVYEQYF
TRBJ2-2 TRBV7-2 CASSLGPYYTGELFF
TRBJ2-7 TRBV7-2 CASSFVTGSSYEQYF
TRBJ1-5 TRBV10-3 CAISEGAGQPQHF
TRBJ2-7 TRBV29-1 CSVEMGQGSYEQYF
TRBJ1-1 TRBV7-9 CASSADSFMNTEAFF
TRBJ2-3 TRBV7-9 CASSLALDSTDTQYF
TRBJ2-2 TRBV29-1 CSVEARDRGTGELFF
TRBJ2-7 TRBV11-2 CASSDLATSGDSYEQYF
TRBJ1-2 TRBV15 CATSTSRSGNYGYTF
TRBJ1-5 TRBV30 CAWSWAVNQPQHF
TRBJ2-3 TRBV20-1 CSAPDRLTDTQYF